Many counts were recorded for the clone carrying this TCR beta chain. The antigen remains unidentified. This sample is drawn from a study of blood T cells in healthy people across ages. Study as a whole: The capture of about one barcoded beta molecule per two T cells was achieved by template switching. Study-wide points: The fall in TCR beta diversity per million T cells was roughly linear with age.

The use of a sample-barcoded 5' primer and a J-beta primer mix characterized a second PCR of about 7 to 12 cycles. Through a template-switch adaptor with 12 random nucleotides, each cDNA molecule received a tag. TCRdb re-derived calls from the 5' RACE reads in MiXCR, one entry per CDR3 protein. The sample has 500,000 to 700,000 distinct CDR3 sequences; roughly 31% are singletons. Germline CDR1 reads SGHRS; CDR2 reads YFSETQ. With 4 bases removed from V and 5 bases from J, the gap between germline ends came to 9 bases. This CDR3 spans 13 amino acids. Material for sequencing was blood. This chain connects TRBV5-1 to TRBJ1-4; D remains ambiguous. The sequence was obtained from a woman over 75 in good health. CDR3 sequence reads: CASSVNLNEKLFF. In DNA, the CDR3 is TGCGCCAGCAGCGTGAATCTGAATGAAAAACTGTTTTTT.